These T cell receptor beta chains were read from a single sample in a study of control samples from healthy donors and cancer patients. TCRdb's table, derived via immunoSEQ multiplex PCR, lists solely in-frame clones and lacks some. The table shows about 170,000 clones, with about nine tenths occurring only once. The material sequenced was blood. The source of these receptors is a woman younger than 45 in good health. Each CDR3 is given with its conserved first and last residue. The D gene is left open where the match is weak.

TRBJ2-1 | TRBV25-1 | TRBD1 | CASSEWGTGTYNEQFF | TGTGCCAGCAGTGAATGGGGGACAGGTACCTACAATGAGCAGTTCTTC
TRBJ1-6 | TRBV9 | NA | CASSVENNSPLHF | TGTGCCAGCAGCGTAGAGAATAATTCACCCCTCCACTTT
TRBJ2-3 | TRBV7-2 | NA | CASSDGLVTDTQYF | TGTGCCAGCAGCGATGGACTTGTCACAGATACGCAGTATTTT
TRBJ2-1 | TRBV6-4 | TRBD2 | CASSPTSGSYNEQFF | TGTGCCAGCAGTCCCACTAGCGGCTCCTACAATGAGCAGTTCTTC
TRBJ2-2 | TRBV25-1 | NA | CASSGRGAGELFF | TGTGCCAGCAGTGGCAGGGGTGCCGGGGAGCTGTTTTTT
TRBJ1-1 | TRBV19 | TRBD1 | CASSWDRRDTEAFF | TGTGCCAGTAGTTGGGACAGGAGAGACACTGAAGCTTTCTTT
TRBJ2-3 | TRBV3-1/TRBV3-2 | TRBD2 | CASSHWTSGGATDTQYF | TGTGCCAGCAGCCATTGGACTAGCGGGGGGGCCACAGATACGCAGTATTTT
TRBJ1-6 | TRBV20-1 | NA | CSASQVVDSPLHF | TGCAGTGCTAGTCAGGTCGTGGATTCACCCCTCCACTTT
TRBJ1-1 | TRBV7-8 | TRBD1 | CASSRQGLNTEAFF | TGTGCCAGCAGTCGACAGGGTTTGAACACTGAAGCTTTCTTT
TRBJ2-5 | TRBV15 | TRBD2 | CATSRVRGGPQETQYF | TGTGCCACCAGCAGAGTGCGGGGGGGCCCGCAAGAGACCCAGTACTTC
TRBJ1-2 | TRBV7-9 | NA | CASSLEGYYGYTF | TGTGCCAGCAGCTTGGAGGGGTACTATGGCTACACCTTC
TRBJ1-5 | TRBV6-5 | NA | CATRGLGNQPQHF | TGTGCCACCAGGGGTTTAGGCAATCAGCCCCAGCATTTT
TRBJ2-5 | TRBV5-1 | TRBD1 | CASSLAATGQETQYF | TGCGCCAGCAGCTTGGCCGCGACAGGGCAAGAGACCCAGTACTTC
TRBJ2-1 | TRBV20-1 | NA | CSADRYNEQFF | TGCAGTGCCGACAGGTACAATGAGCAGTTCTTC
TRBJ1-1 | TRBV9 | NA | CASSTTGRDTEAFF | TGTGCCAGCAGCACTACAGGGAGGGACACTGAAGCTTTCTTT